The 24 T cell receptor beta chains below were found in one sample sequenced in a study of cytomegalovirus exposure and HLA in healthy donors. PCR involved 60 Vbeta and 13 Jbeta primers. Produced via immunoSEQ multiplex PCR; TCRdb's table is partial and in-frame only. The data contain around 140,000 clones, over 65% of them singletons. Sequenced input: PBMCs. The receptors were sampled from a male donor in good health and CMV-seronegative.

A few counts support this clone. This chain joins TRBV9 and TRBJ1-4; TRBD1 matches at 8 bases. The CDR3 runs 12 residues. From germline, CDR1 is SGDLS and CDR2 YYNGEE. V lost 3 bases to trimming and J lost 12 bases; unmatched junction nucleotides: 4. The CDR3 sequence is CASSGDRGQLFF. The CDR3 DNA reads as TGTGCCAGCAGCGGCGACAGGGGCCAACTGTTTTTT.

This chain connects TRBV30 to TRBJ1-2; D not certain. Trimming stripped 2 bases from V and 2 bases from J, with 3 bases between. The length of the CDR3 is 11 residues. Germline CDR1 reads GTSNPN; CDR2 reads SVGIG (reference sequence). In nucleotides, the CDR3 is TGTGCCTGGAGTCAGAACTATGGCTACACCTTC. As protein: CAWSQNYGYTF.

J is TRBJ2-3 and V is TRBV7-2; the D gene is possibly TRBD1 (6 bases). The V end was cut by 1 base, the J end by 5 bases, with 13 bases between. The CDR3 is made up of 15 amino acids. The germline V gene has CDR1 SGHTA and CDR2 FQGNSA. CDR3 bases: TGTGCCAGCAGCTTAGGTTTTAGGGGGATAGATACGCAGTATTTT. Protein sequence: CASSLGFRGIDTQYF.

This chain joins TRBV7-2 and TRBJ2-1; 7 bases agree with TRBD2. CDR1 is SGHTA and CDR2 is FQGNSA in the germline V gene. The V segment lost 5 bases and the J segment 0 bases; nucleotides outside the gene matches: 4. This CDR3 has 15 amino acids. Here the CDR3 reads CASSPLAGSYNEQFF. Written as DNA, the CDR3 is TGTGCCAGCAGCCCATTAGCGGGCTCCTACAATGAGCAGTTCTTC.

This rearrangement joins TRBV7-8 to TRBJ2-1; D is perhaps TRBD2 (6 bases). This CDR3 is built from 16 residues. The V end was cut by 3 bases, the J end by 0 bases, with 12 bases between. CDR1 and CDR2 from the germline V gene are SGHVS and FQNEAQ. CDR3 sequence (DNA): TGTGCCAGCAGCTTCCTTGGCGGGAACTCCTACAATGAGCAGTTCTTC. Its translation is CASSFLGGNSYNEQFF.

About this clone itself: The same CDR3 arises from other DNA sequences in this sample as well. The genes are TRBV29-1 and TRBJ1-4, with TRBD1 identical over 8 bases. This CDR3 comprises 16 residues. CDR1 and CDR2 (germline): SQVTM, ANQGSEA. V lost 6 bases to trimming and J lost 8 bases; unmatched junction nucleotides: 17. This CDR3 is CSVLRHTQGVREKLFF. The CDR3 nucleotides read TGCAGCGTACTCCGTCATACACAGGGGGTAAGGGAAAAACTGTTTTTT.

This chain uses TRBV11-2 with TRBJ2-3; 7 bases are shared with TRBD1. The CDR3 length is 13 residues. Unmatched junction bases numbered 0, after V lost 1 base and J lost 5 bases. From germline, CDR1 is SGHAT and CDR2 FQNNGV. Here the CDR3 DNA reads TGTGCCAGCAGCTTAGGACAGGGAGATACGCAGTATTTT. Translated, it gives CASSLGQGDTQYF. Supplemented by reference TRBV11-2 and TRBJ2-3, the full variable domain reads EAGVAQSPRYKIIEKRQSVAFWCNPISGHATLYWYQQILGQGPKLLIQFQNNGVVDDSQLPKDRFSAERLKGVDSTLKIQPAKLEDSAVYLCASSLGQGDTQYFGPGTRLTVL.

This clone was observed a single time. The V and J genes are TRBV18 and TRBJ1-4, with TRBD1 identical over 10 bases. CDR1 KGHSH and CDR2 LQKENI come from the germline V gene. The CDR3 consists of 15 residues. The V gene end was trimmed by 4 bases and the J gene end by 5 bases; junction bases not matched to a gene: 4. CDR3: CASSRRQGANEKLFF. CDR3 coding DNA: TGTGCCAGCTCACGCAGACAGGGGGCGAATGAAAAACTGTTTTTT.

The J gene is TRBJ1-2, the V gene TRBV28, with D possibly matching TRBD1 (5 bases). The CDR3 loop spans 17 amino acids. V lost 3 bases and J lost 0, with 17 bases in between. Germline CDR1 and CDR2: MDHEN and SYDVKM. This CDR3 is CASSFPSGVVANYGYTF. The DNA of the CDR3 is TGTGCCAGCAGTTTTCCGTCGGGGGTGGTGGCTAACTATGGCTACACCTTC.

The chain has TRBV5-1 and TRBJ2-5; maybe TRBD2 (6 bases). The CDR3 contains 13 residues. Looked up from germline, CDR1 is SGHRS and CDR2 is YFSETQ. Trimming removed 4 bases at V and 3 bases at J, with 10 bases between. The CDR3 spells CASSPTGEETQYF. Here the CDR3 DNA reads TGCGCCAGCAGCCCAACGGGGGAAGAGACCCAGTACTTC. Full variable domain (rest looked up from reference TRBV5-1 and TRBJ2-5): KAGVTQTPRYLIKTRGQQVTLSCSPISGHRSVSWYQQTPGQGLQFLFEYFSETQRNKGNFPGRFSGRQFSNSRSEMNVSTLELGDSALYLCASSPTGEETQYFGPGTRLLVL.

The chain combines TRBV5-1 with TRBJ2-1; D may be TRBD2 (6 bases). CDR3 length: 16 amino acids. Trimming removed 4 bases from V and 7 bases from J, with 21 bases in between. The germline CDR1 and CDR2 sequences are SGHRS and YFSETQ. The CDR3 sequence is CASSGVRLVGGNEQFF. The CDR3 nucleotides read TGCGCCAGCAGCGGAGTAAGGCTAGTGGGAGGTAATGAGCAGTTCTTC.

The chain joins TRBV15 to TRBJ2-7; possible D gene TRBD2, 5 bases. V gave up 0 bases and J gave up 0 bases, with 6 bases separating them. The CDR3 has 14 residues. Germline V gene sequence: CDR1 LNHNV, CDR2 YYDKDF (reference sequence). CDR3 sequence (DNA): TGTGCCACCAGCAGAGATGGGAGCTCCTACGAGCAGTACTTC. It specifies CATSRDGSSYEQYF.

This chain joins TRBV19 and TRBJ2-7; 7 nucleotides line up with TRBD2. This CDR3 is built from 12 residues. V shed 8 bases and J 1 base; nucleotides not matched to a gene: 2. In germline, CDR1 is LNHDA, CDR2 SQIVND (reference sequence). CDR3 region: CASGGESYEQYF. CDR3 in DNA: TGTGCCAGTGGGGGGGAATCCTACGAGCAGTACTTC.

This sequence joins TRBV5-1 and TRBJ2-7; D may be TRBD2 (6 bases). Trimming removed 5 bases at V and 3 bases at J, with 12 bases between. The CDR3 covers 13 residues. Germline values: CDR1 SGHRS, CDR2 YFSETQ. CDR3 sequence: CASREAGVYEQYF. Here the CDR3 DNA reads TGCGCCAGCAGGGAAGCGGGCGTCTACGAGCAGTACTTC.

The genes are TRBV4-2 and TRBJ2-1; possibly TRBD2 for D (6 bases). Germline V gives CDR1 LGHNA, CDR2 YNFKEQ. The CDR3 length is 14 residues. Trimming shortened V by 3 bases and J by 5 bases, and 11 bases separated the two germline ends. For the CDR3, the DNA is TGTGCCAGCAGCCAGGGCGGGACTGACAATGAGCAGTTCTTC. Encoded protein: CASSQGGTDNEQFF.

The chain is built from TRBV28 and TRBJ2-1; D uncertain. V lost 6 bases and J 5 bases, leaving 14 bases between the germline ends. Germline CDR1 reads MDHEN; CDR2 reads SYDVKM. CDR3 length: 14 amino acids. The CDR3 coding sequence is TGTGCCAGCAGCGACCTAGTTCAGAACAATGAGCAGTTCTTC. Translated: CASSDLVQNNEQFF.

The V gene is TRBV6-5, the J gene TRBJ1-1; 7 bases agree with TRBD1. This CDR3 comprises 12 residues. V trimming: 2 bases; J trimming: 10 bases; junction bases outside the gene matches: 4. Looked up from germline, CDR1 is MNHEY and CDR2 is SVGAGI. The CDR3 spells CASSYRQGRAFF. The CDR3 coding sequence is TGTGCCAGCAGTTACCGACAGGGAAGAGCTTTCTTT.

This clone was counted only a few times. CDR3 nucleotide sequence: TGTGCCAGCAGCCCTATGTCCGGGGGAGATACGCAGTATTTT. It specifies CASSPMSGGDTQYF. The rearrangement links TRBV7-2 to TRBJ2-3; D is possibly TRBD2 (6 bases). The CDR3 length is 14 residues. Per the germline V gene, CDR1 is SGHTA and CDR2 is FQGNSA. V was trimmed by 5 bases and J by 5 bases, leaving 14 bases between them.

The V call is TRBV6-5, the J call TRBJ1-5; D gene unclear. The CDR3 contains 15 residues. Germline-derived CDR1 and CDR2 are MNHEY and SVGAGI. V shed 6 bases and J shed 4 bases, with 16 bases lying between them. The CDR3 sequence: CASSLSRFSNQPQHF. The CDR3 DNA follows: TGTGCCAGCAGCCTATCCCGGTTTAGTAATCAGCCCCAGCATTTT.

Only a few counts were recorded for this clone. The chain recombines TRBV2 with TRBJ1-1; 11 bases are a match to TRBD1. The ends lost 5 bases at V and 5 bases at J; junction bases unmatched: 13. The CDR3 spans 17 residues. Germline lookup yields CDR1 SNHLY and CDR2 FYNNEI. CDR3 region: CASSPGQGARGETEAFF. The CDR3 nucleotides are TGTGCCAGCAGTCCAGGACAGGGGGCGCGAGGAGAAACTGAAGCTTTCTTT.

The chain employs TRBV28 and TRBJ2-7; 15 nucleotides match TRBD2. Trimming at V came to 5 bases and at J to 12 bases, leaving 11 bases not matched to a gene. The CDR3 is 15 residues long. Germline V lookup: CDR1 MDHEN, CDR2 SYDVKM. The CDR3 loop is CASSRGLAGGPFRYF. The CDR3 DNA reads as TGTGCCAGCAGTAGAGGACTAGCGGGAGGGCCCTTTAGGTACTTC. Based on the CDR3 plus reference TRBV28 and TRBJ2-7, the full variable domain is DVKVTQSSRYLVKRTGEKVFLECVQDMDHENMFWYRQDPGLGLRLIYFSYDVKMKEKGDIPEGYSVSREKKERFSLILESASTNQTSMYLCASSRGLAGGPFRYFGPGTRLTVT.

V and J are TRBV5-4 and TRBJ1-3, with D perhaps matching TRBD1 (5 bases). Germline lookup yields CDR1 SGHNT and CDR2 YYREEE (reference sequence). Trimming removed 4 bases from V and 4 bases from J, with 12 bases in between. The CDR3 is 14 amino acids. The CDR3 protein is CASSGQGAGNTIYF. CDR3 coding DNA: TGTGCCAGCAGCGGACAAGGGGCCGGAAACACCATATATTTT.

For the CDR3, the DNA is TGCAGCGTTGAAGCGGGAGTGTCCTACAATGAGCAGTTCTTC. Its protein product is CSVEAGVSYNEQFF. The chain has TRBV29-1 and TRBJ2-1; tentatively, D is TRBD2 (6 bases). The CDR3 runs 14 residues. Trimming took 1 base from V and 1 from J, leaving 8 bases between them. Per germline, CDR1 SQVTM and CDR2 ANQGSEA.

The rearrangement links TRBV5-6 to TRBJ2-7; 7 nucleotides agree with TRBD1. The junction had 4 bases not matched to a gene; V was cut back by 4 bases and J by 9 bases. The V gene's germline CDR1 is SGHDT and CDR2 YYEEEE. The CDR3 spans 11 residues. The CDR3 DNA follows: TGTGCCAGCAGCGTAGGGGGCTGGCAGTACTTC. It yields the protein CASSVGGWQYF.